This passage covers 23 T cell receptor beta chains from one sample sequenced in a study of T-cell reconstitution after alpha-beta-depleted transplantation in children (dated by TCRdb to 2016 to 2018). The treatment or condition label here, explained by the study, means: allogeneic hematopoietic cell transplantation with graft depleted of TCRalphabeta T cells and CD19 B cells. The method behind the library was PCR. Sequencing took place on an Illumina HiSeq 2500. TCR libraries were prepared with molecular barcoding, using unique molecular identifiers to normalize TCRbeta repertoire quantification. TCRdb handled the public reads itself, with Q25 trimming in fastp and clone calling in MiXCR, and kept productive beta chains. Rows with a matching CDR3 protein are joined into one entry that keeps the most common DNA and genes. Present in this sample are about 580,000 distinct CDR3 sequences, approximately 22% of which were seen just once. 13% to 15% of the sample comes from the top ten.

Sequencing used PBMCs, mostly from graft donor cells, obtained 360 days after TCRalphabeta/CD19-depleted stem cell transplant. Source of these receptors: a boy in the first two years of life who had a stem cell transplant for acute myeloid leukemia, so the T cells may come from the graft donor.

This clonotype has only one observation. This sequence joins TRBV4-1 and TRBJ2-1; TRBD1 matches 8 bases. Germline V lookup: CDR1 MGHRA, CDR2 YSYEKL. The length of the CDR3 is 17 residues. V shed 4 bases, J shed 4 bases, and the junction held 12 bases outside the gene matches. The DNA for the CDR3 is TGCGCCAGCAGCCCCGAACCTACGGGACAGGCTTACAATGAGCAGTTCTTC. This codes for CASSPEPTGQAYNEQFF.

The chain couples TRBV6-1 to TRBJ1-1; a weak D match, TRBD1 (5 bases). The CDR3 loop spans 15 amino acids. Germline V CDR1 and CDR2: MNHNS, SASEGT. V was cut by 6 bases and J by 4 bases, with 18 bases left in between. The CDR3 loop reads CASSQGPTRTTEAFF. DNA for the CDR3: TGTGCCAGCAGCCAGGGACCGACAAGGACCACTGAAGCTTTCTTT.

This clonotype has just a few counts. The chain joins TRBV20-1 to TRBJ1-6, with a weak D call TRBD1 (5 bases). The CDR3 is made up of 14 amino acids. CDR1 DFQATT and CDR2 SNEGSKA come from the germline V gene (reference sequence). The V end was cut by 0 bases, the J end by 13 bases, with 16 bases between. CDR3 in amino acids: CSARDYGGVVPLHF. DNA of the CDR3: TGCAGTGCTAGAGATTATGGGGGAGTGGTGCCCCTCCACTTT.

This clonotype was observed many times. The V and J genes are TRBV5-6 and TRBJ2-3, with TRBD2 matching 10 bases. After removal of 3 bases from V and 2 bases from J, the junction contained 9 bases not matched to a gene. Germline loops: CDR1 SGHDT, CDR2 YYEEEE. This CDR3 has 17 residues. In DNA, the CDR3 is TGTGCCAGCAGCTCCTACGGTAGCGGGGGGTACACAGATACGCAGTATTTT. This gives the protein CASSSYGSGGYTDTQYF. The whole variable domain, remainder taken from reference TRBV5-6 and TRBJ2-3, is DAGVTQSPTHLIKTRGQQVTLRCSPKSGHDTVSWYQQALGQGPQFIFQYYEEEERQRGNFPDRFSGHQFPNYSSELNVNALLLGDSALYLCASSSYGSGGYTDTQYFGPGTRLTVL.

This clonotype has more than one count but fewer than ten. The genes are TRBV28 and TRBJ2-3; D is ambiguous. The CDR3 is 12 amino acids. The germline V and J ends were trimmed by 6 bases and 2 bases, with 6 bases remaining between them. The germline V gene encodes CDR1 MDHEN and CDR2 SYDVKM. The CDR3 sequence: CASRDYTDTQYF. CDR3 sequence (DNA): TGTGCCAGCAGGGATTACACAGATACGCAGTATTTT.

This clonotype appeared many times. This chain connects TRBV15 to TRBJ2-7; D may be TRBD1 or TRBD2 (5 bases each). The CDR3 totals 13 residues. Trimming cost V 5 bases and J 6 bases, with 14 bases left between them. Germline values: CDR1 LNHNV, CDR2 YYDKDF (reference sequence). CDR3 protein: CATSRDGFGEQYV. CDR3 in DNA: TGTGCCACCAGCCGGGACGGTTTTGGCGAGCAGTACGTC.

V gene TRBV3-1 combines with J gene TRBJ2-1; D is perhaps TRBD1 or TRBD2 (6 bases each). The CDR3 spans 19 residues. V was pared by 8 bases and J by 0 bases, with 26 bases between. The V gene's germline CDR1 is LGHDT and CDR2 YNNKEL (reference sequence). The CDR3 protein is CASCDPLYRGPSSYNEQFF. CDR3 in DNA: TGTGCCAGCTGCGACCCACTCTACCGGGGGCCGAGCTCCTACAATGAGCAGTTCTTC.

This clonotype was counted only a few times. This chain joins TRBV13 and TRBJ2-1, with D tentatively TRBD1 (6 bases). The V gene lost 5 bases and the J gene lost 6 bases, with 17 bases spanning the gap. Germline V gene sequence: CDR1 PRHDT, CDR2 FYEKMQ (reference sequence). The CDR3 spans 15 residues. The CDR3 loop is CASSGWGGQSNEQFF. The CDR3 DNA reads TGTGCCAGCAGCGGCTGGGGCGGACAGTCCAATGAGCAGTTCTTC.

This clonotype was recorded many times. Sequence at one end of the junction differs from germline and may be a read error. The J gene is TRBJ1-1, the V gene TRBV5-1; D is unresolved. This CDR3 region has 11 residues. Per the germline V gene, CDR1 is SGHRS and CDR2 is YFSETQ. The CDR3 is CASRQNTEAFF. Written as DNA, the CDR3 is TGTGCCAGCAGGCAGAACACTGAAGCTTTCTTT.

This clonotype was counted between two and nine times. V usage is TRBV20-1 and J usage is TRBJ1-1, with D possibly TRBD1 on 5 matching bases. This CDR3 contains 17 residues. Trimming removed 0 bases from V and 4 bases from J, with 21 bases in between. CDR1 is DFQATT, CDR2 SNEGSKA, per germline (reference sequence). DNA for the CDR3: TGCAGTGCTAGAGATAGGCGTCAGGGAGTAGTGGTCACTGAAGCTTTCTTT. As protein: CSARDRRQGVVVTEAFF.

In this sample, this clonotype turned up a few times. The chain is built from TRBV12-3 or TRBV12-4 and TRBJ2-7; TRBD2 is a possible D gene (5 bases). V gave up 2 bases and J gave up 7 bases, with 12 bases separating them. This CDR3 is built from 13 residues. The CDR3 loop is CASSLMARVEQYF. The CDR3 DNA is TGTGCCAGCAGTTTAATGGCGCGGGTTGAGCAGTACTTC.

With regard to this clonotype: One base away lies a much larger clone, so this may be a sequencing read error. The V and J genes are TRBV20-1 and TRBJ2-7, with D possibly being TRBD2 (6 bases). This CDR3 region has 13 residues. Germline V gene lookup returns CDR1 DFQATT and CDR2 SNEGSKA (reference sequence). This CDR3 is CSPGGSGSYEQYF. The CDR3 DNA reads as TGCAGCCCTGGGGGGTCCGGCTCCTACGAGCAGTACTTC.

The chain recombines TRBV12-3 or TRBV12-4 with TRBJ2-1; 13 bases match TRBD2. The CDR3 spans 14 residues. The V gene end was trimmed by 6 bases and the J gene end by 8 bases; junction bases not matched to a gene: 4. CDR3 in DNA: TGTGCCAGCAGCACTAGCGGGGGGGCGCATGAGCAGTTCTTC. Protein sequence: CASSTSGGAHEQFF.

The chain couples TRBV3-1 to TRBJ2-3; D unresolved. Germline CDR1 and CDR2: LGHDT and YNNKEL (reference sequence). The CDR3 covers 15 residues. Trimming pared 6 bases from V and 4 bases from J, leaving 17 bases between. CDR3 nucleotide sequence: TGTGCCAGCAGAGGGCCCCAAGGCTCCCCAGATACGCAGTATTTT. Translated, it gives CASRGPQGSPDTQYF.

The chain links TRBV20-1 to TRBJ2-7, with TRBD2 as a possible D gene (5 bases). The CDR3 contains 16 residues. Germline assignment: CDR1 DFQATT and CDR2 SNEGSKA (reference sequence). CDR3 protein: CSGRVIDREGNYEQYF. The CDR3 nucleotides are TGCAGCGGACGCGTTATTGACCGAGAGGGTAACTACGAGCAGTACTTC.

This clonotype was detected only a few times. The CDR3 loop is CASRPDRGSNQPQHF. The DNA of the CDR3 is TGTGCCAGCAGACCAGACAGAGGAAGCAATCAGCCCCAGCATTTT. The chain links TRBV6-5 to TRBJ1-5; maybe TRBD1 (5 bases). Looked up from germline, CDR1 is MNHEY and CDR2 is SVGAGI. CDR3 length equals 15 residues. With 6 bases removed from V and 1 base from J, the gap between germline ends came to 13 bases.

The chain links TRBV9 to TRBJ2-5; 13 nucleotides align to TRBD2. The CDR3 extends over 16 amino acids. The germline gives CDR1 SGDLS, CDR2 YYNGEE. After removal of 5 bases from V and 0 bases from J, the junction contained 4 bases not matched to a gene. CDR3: CASREGLAGDQETQYF. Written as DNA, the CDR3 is TGTGCCAGCAGGGAAGGACTAGCGGGGGACCAAGAGACCCAGTACTTC.

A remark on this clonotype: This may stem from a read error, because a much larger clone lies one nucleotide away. CDR3: CIAGRAPVPAEQFF. In DNA, the CDR3 is TGCATTGCTGGACGGGCTCCGGTCCCGGCTGAGCAGTTCTTC. The genes are TRBV20-1 and TRBJ2-1; D gene uncertain. CDR1 and CDR2 (germline): DFQATT, SNEGSKA (reference sequence). This CDR3 comprises 14 residues.

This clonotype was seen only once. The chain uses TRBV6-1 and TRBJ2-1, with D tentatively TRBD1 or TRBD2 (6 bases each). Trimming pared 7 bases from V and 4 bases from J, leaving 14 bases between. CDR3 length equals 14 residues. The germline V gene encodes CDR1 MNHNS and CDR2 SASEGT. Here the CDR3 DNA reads TGTGCCAGCACCGAGGGGGGAGTTTACAATGAGCAGTTCTTC. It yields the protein CASTEGGVYNEQFF.

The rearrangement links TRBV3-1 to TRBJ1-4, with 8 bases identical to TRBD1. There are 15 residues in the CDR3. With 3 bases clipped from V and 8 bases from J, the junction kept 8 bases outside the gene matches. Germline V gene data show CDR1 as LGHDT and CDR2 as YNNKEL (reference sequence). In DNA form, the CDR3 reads TGTGCCAGCAGCCAGGCCTCAGGGGGCAGCGAAAAACTGTTTTTT. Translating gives CASSQASGGSEKLFF.

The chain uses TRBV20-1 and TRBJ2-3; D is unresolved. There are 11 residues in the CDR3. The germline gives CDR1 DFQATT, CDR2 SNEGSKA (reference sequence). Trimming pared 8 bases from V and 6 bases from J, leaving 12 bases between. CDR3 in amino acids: CSSLPVDTQYF. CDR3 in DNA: TGCAGTTCCCTGCCGGTGGATACGCAGTATTTT.

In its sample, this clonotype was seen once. In DNA form, the CDR3 reads TGTGCCAGCAGCTGGCCCGCGTACTATGGCTACACCTTC. It codes for CASSWPAYYGYTF. The J gene is TRBJ1-2, the V gene TRBV7-9; D is unclear. V was shortened by 4 bases and J by 3 bases, with 9 bases between the two germline ends. Looked up from germline, CDR1 is SEHNR and CDR2 is FQNEAQ (reference sequence). This CDR3 is built from 13 residues.

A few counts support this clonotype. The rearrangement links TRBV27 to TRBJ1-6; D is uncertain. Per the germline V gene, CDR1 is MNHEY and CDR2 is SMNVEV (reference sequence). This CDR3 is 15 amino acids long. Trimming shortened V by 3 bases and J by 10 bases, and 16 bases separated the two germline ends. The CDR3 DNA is TGTGCCAGCAGTTTCGAGGCTTCTTTCTACTCACCCCTCCACTTT. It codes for CASSFEASFYSPLHF.